This T cell receptor beta chain originates from a study of radiotherapy plus CTLA-4 blockade in lung cancer. About the study: Patients showed objective responses in 15% to 20% of cases and disease control in 31%. Regarding the study as a whole: Researchers report tumor-derived TCR clones expanding in blood after radiotherapy plus ipilimumab.

Sequencing used immunoSEQ multiplex PCR; TCRdb keeps in-frame clones, though not all of them. The table includes 50,000 to 65,000 clones, approximately 84% detected once. This CDR3 is built from 15 residues. J was trimmed by 10 bases and V by 6 bases; bases with no gene match: 8. Germline CDR1 MNHEY, CDR2 SVGAGI. Turning to this clone: Its antigen remains unidentified.

Patients in the study, people with chemo-refractory metastatic non-small-cell lung cancer, received focal radiation plus ipilimumab CTLA-4 blockade. The chain combines TRBV6-5 with TRBJ2-1; the match to TRBD2 covers 14 bases. The sequence was collected from a human donor with non-small cell lung cancer whose response to radiotherapy plus ipilimumab could not be evaluated. The sample in question was peripheral blood, obtained from a patient treated with radiotherapy plus ipilimumab. The CDR3 loop is CASSQTSGRAREQFF. The CDR3 DNA is TGTGCCAGCAGCCAGACTAGCGGGAGGGCAAGAGAGCAGTTCTTC.